In its sample, the clone carrying this T cell receptor (beta chain) was seen a few times. Its antigen is not known. The sample is drawn from a study of vaccination and CD4 T cells after COVID-19. Treatment meaning: 10-day PBMC culture with coronavirus spike peptide pools or control peptides (ViraFEST assay). Researchers used the Oncomine TCR Beta short-read assay to sequence DNA from cultured CD4+ T cells. In this case, cultured CD4+ T cells provided the extracted genomic DNA. TCRdb re-called the PCR reads through MiXCR, storing one row per CDR3 protein. The sample shows over 10,000 distinct CDR3 sequences, around 29% of them seen only once. The CDR3 contains 15 residues. CDR1 is SGHTA, CDR2 FQGNSA, per germline. Trimming took 3 bases from V and 2 from J; bases not matched to a gene: 4.

This receptor was taken from a human donor who received a COVID-19 vaccine. This material consisted of CD4+ T cells from blood, cultured in vitro, taken before SARS-CoV-2 vaccination. The rearrangement links TRBV7-2 to TRBJ2-3; 8 nucleotides agree with TRBD2. This chain's CDR3 is CASSLTSVYTDTQYF. The CDR3 DNA follows: TGTGCCAGCAGCTTGACTAGCGTATACACAGATACGCAGTATTTT.